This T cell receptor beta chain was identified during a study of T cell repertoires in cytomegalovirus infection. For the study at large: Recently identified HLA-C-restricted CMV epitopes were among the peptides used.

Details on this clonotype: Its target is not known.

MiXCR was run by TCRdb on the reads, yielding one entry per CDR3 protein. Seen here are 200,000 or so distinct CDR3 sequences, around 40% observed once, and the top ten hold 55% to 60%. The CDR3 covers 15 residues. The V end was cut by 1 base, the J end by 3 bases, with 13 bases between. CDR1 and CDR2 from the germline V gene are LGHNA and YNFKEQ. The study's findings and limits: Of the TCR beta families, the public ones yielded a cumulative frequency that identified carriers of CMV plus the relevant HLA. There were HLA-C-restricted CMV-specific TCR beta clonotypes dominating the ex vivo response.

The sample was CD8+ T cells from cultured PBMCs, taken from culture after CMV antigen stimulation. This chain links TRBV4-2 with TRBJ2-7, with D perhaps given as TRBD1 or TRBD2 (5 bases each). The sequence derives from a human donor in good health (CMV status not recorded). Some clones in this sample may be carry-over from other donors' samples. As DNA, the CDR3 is TGTGCCAGCAGCCAAGCAGAAGGGGCGGGCTACGAGCAGTACTTC. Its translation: CASSQAEGAGYEQYF.